Here is one T cell receptor beta chain with its context. Its antigen is not identified. The CDR3 is 14 amino acids. Germline CDR1 and CDR2: MDHEN and SYDVKM. J lost 4 bases, V lost 5 bases, and 6 bases had no gene match. The sample originates from a study of cytomegalovirus exposure and HLA in healthy donors. Study-level points and caveats: The classifier reportedly diagnosed cytomegalovirus status with high sensitivity and specificity. Among TCR sequences, most were rare, though some public TCRs appeared in many donors.

Method: immunoSEQ multiplex PCR; TCRdb's copy keeps in-frame clones and lacks some. The sample has more than 80,000 clones; roughly 96% are singletons. Sequenced: PBMCs. This receptor was taken from a woman aged 18-29 years in good health and CMV-seronegative. The chain couples TRBV28 to TRBJ2-7; 9 nucleotides match TRBD1. CDR3 bases: TGTGCCAGCAGTCGCCGGGACAGGGCATACGAGCAGTACTTC. The encoded protein is CASSRRDRAYEQYF.